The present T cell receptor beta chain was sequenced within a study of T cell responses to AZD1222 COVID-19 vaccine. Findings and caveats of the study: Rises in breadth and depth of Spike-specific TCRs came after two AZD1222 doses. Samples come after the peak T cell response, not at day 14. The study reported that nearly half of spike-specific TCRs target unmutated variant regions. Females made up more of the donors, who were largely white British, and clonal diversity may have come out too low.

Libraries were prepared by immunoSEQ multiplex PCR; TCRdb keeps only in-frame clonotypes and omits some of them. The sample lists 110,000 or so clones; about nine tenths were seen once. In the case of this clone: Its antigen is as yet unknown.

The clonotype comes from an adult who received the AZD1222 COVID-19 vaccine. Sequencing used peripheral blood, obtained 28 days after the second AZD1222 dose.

In nucleotides, the CDR3 is TGTGCTTACATTTTGATCCGGGGTGATCAGCCCCAGCATTTT. Amino acids: CAYILIRGDQPQHF. The rearrangement joins TRBV27 to TRBJ1-5; D is uncertain. The CDR3 is 14 residues long. Germline CDR1 reads MNHEY; CDR2 reads SMNVEV (reference sequence).